Given below is one T cell receptor (beta chain) in context. The sample belongs to a study of blood T cell repertoires in COVID-19. Overall study context: Both acute and convalescent COVID-19 samples were obtained from the United States, Italy and Spain. T cells, B-cell-depleted T cells, or PBMCs supplied cDNA or gDNA.

Sequenced by immunoSEQ multiplex PCR; TCRdb stores in-frame clones only, minus some. This sample has about 170,000 clones, with roughly 90% found just once. Sequencing was performed on peripheral blood. The TCR originated in a man younger than 45 with COVID-19, enrolled during active disease.

The chain's CDR3 is CASSQTWLARNYNEQFF. The CDR3 DNA is TGTGCCAGCAGCCAGACGTGGTTGGCCAGGAATTACAATGAGCAGTTCTTC. V is TRBV5-6 and J is TRBJ2-1; D remains ambiguous. The CDR3 is 17 residues long. Per germline, CDR1 SGHDT and CDR2 YYEEEE. Trimming stripped 4 bases from V and 4 bases from J, with 21 bases between.